This T cell receptor (beta chain) was observed in a study of blood T cell repertoires in COVID-19. Overall study: PBMCs, B-cell-depleted T cells, or T cells were the source of the cDNA or gDNA that made up the material.

Source study methods: Amplifying reference gene primers gave estimates of nucleated cell counts. The table came from immunoSEQ multiplex PCR; TCRdb's copy has only in-frame clones and leaves some out. The V and J calls and clone size were taken over from that table, and D and trimming were inferred from the DNA. Of 55,000 to 70,000 clones listed, more than 75% are singletons. The ends lost 1 base at V and 3 bases at J; junction bases unmatched: 3. The V gene's germline CDR1 is SNHLY and CDR2 FYNNEI. This CDR3 region has 14 residues. The receptor was isolated from a man aged 60-69 years with active or convalescent COVID-19. Material for sequencing was peripheral blood. The chain links TRBV2 to TRBJ2-7; TRBD2 aligns across 7 bases. CDR3: CASSEGGGFYEQYF. CDR3 coding DNA: TGTGCCAGCAGTGAAGGGGGGGGTTTCTACGAGCAGTACTTC.